The subject of this entry is one T cell receptor (beta chain). Its specificity is not known. Sample-barcoded 5' priming and a J-beta primer mix drove a second PCR of 7 to 11 cycles. TCRdb passed the 5' RACE reads through MiXCR, listing each CDR3 protein once. In the table there are hundreds of thousands of distinct CDR3 sequences, about 26% of which are singletons. The data are from a study of blood T cells in healthy people across ages. Germline values: CDR1 DFQATT, CDR2 SNEGSKA (reference sequence). The CDR3 loop spans 12 amino acids. Trimming took 6 bases from V and 3 from J, leaving 12 bases between them. Points from the study as a whole: Diversity was higher, and naive CD4+ cells more numerous, in long-lived donors than in aged donors.

The same data also went into a second study, on T cells of mothers and their children. That report notes: Versus unrelated pairs, overlap was slightly higher in related mother-child pairs, without reaching significance.

The sample consisted of blood. This clonotype originated in a boy younger than 10 in good health. The chain recombines TRBV20-1 with TRBJ2-7; possibly TRBD2 for D (5 bases). CDR3 protein: CSAITRGYEQYF. The CDR3 DNA reads TGCAGTGCCATCACACGGGGCTACGAGCAGTACTTC.